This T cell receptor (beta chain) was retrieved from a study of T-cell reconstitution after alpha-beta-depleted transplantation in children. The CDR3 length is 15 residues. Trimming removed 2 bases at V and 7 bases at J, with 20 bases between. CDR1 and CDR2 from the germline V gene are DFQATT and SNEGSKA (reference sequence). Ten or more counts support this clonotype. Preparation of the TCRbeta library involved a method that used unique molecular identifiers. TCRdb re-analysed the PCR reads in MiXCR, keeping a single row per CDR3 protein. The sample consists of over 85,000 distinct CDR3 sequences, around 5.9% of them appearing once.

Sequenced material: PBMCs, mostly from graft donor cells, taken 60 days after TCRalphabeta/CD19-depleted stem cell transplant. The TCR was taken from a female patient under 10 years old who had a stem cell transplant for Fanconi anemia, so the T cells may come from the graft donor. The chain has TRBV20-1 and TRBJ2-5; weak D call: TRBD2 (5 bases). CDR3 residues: CSARMAGPGEGTQYF. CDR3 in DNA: TGCAGTGCTAGAATGGCCGGACCCGGGGAAGGGACCCAGTACTTC.